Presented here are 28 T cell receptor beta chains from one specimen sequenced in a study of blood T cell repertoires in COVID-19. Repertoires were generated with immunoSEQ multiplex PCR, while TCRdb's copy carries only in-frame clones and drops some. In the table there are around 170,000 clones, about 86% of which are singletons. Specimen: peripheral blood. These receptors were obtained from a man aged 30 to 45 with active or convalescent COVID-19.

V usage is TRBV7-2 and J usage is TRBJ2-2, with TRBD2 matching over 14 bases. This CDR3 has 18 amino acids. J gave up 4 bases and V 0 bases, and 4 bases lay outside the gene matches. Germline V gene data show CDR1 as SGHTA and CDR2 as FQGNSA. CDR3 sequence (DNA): TGTGCCAGCAGCTTAGCATGGGGACTAGCGGGAGCCACCGGGGAGCTGTTTTTT. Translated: CASSLAWGLAGATGELFF.

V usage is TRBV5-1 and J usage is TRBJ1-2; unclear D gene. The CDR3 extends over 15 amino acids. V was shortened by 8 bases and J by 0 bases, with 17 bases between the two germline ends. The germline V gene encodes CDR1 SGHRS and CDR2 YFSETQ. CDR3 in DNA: TGCGCCAGTCTCGGCGGGCTGCCCTCTAACTATGGCTACACCTTC. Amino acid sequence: CASLGGLPSNYGYTF.

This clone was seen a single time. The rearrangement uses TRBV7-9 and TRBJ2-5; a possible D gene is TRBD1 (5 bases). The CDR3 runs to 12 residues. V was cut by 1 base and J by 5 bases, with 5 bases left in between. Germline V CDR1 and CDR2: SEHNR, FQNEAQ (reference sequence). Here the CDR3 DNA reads TGTGCCAGCAGCTTAGACAGGGAGACCCAGTACTTC. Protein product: CASSLDRETQYF. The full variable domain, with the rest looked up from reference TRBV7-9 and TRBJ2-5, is DTGVSQNPRHKITKRGQNVTFRCDPISEHNRLYWYRQTLGQGPEFLTYFQNEAQLEKSRLLSDRFSAERPKGSFSTLEIQRTEQGDSAMYLCASSLDRETQYFGPGTRLLVL.

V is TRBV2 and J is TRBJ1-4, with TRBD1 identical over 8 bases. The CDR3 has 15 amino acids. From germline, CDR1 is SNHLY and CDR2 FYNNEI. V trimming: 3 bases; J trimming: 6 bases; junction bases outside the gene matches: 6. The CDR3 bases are TGTGCCAGCAGTGAGAGGGCAGGGGGCCATGAAAAACTGTTTTTT. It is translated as CASSERAGGHEKLFF.

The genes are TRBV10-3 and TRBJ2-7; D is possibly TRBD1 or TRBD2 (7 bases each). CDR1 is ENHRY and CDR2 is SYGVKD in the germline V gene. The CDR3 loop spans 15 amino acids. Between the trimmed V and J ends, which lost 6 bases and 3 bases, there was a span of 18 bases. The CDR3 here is CAISEGASGDYEQYF. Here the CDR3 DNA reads TGTGCCATCAGCGAGGGGGCTAGCGGAGACTACGAGCAGTACTTC.

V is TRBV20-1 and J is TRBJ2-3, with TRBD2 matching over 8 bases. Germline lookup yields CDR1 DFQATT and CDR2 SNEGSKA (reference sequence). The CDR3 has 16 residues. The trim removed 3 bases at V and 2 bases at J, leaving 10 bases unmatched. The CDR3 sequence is CSASIPLAGFTDTQYF. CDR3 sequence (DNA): TGCAGTGCTAGTATCCCCCTAGCGGGCTTCACAGATACGCAGTATTTT.

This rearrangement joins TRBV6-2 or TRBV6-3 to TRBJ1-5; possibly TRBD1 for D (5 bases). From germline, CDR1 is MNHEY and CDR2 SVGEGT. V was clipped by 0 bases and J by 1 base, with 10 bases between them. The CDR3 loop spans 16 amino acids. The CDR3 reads CASSYSGALSNQPQHF. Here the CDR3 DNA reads TGTGCCAGCAGTTACTCAGGGGCTTTGAGCAATCAGCCCCAGCATTTT.

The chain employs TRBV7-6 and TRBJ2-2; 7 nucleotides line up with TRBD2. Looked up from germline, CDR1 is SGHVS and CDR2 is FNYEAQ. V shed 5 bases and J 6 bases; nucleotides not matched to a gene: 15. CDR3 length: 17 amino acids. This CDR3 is CASSRYPGGEGPGELFF. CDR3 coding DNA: TGTGCCAGCAGCCGATACCCAGGCGGGGAGGGTCCCGGGGAGCTGTTTTTT.

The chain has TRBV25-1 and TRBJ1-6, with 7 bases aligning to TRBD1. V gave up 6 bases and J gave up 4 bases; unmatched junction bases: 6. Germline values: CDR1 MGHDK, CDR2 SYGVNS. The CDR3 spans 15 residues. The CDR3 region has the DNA TGTGCCAGCAGGCCCCCGGGACAGTATAATTCACCCCTCCACTTT. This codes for CASRPPGQYNSPLHF.

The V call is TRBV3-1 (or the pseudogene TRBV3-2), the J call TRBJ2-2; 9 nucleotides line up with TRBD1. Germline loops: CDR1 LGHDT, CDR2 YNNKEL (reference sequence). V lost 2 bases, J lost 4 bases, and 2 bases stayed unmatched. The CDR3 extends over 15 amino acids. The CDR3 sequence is CASSQTGGFTGELFF. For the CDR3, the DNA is TGTGCCAGCAGCCAAACAGGGGGCTTCACCGGGGAGCTGTTTTTT.

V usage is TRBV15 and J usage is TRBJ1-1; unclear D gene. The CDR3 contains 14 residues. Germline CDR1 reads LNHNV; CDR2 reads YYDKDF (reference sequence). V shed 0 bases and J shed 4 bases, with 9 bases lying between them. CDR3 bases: TGTGCCACCAGCAGAGAGAGGGCCTTCACTGAAGCTTTCTTT. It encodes CATSRERAFTEAFF.

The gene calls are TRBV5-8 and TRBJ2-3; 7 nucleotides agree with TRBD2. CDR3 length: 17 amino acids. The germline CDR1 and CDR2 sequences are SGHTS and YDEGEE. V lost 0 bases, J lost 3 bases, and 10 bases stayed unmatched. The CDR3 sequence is CASSLVFSAGVTDTQYF. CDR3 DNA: TGTGCCAGCAGCTTGGTCTTCTCCGCGGGAGTGACAGATACGCAGTATTTT.

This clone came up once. CDR3 sequence: CASSPKSGDSNQPQHF. DNA of the CDR3: TGCGCCAGCAGCCCCAAATCGGGAGATAGCAATCAGCCCCAGCATTTT. This sequence joins TRBV4-1 and TRBJ1-5; D is unresolved. From germline, CDR1 is MGHRA and CDR2 YSYEKL. The CDR3 length is 16 residues. The ends were cut back, 4 bases at V and 0 bases at J, with 13 bases in the middle.

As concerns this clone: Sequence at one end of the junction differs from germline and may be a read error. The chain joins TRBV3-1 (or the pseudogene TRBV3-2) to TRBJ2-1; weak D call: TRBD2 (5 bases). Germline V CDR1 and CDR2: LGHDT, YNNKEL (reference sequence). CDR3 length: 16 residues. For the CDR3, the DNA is TGTGCCAGCACCCAACGGTTAGCGCTCTCCTACAATGAGCAGTTCTTC. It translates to CASTQRLALSYNEQFF.

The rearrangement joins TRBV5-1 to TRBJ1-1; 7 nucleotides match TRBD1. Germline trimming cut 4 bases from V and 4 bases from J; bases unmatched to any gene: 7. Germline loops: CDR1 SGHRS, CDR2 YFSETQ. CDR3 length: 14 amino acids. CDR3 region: CASSTPEGATEAFF. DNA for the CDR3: TGCGCCAGCAGCACTCCGGAGGGGGCCACTGAAGCTTTCTTT.

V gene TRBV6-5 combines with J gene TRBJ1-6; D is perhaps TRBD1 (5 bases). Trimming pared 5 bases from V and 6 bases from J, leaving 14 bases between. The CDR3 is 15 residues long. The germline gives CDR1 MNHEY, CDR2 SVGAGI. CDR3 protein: CASSTTGTLNSPLHF. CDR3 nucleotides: TGTGCCAGCAGTACTACCGGGACTCTTAATTCACCCCTCCACTTT.

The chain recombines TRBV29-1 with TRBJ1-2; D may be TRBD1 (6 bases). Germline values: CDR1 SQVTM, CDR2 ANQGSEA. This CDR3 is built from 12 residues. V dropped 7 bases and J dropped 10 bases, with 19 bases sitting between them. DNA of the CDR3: TGCAGCGGCCTCCACAGGGAAGACGACTACACCTTC. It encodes CSGLHREDDYTF.

CDR3 bases: TGTGCCAGCAGCTCGGACAGGGGCGCGCCTTTAGCTTTCTTT. Translated, it gives CASSSDRGAPLAFF. The chain joins TRBV7-2 to TRBJ1-1, with TRBD1 matching 9 bases. The CDR3 length is 14 residues. V shed 4 bases and J 10 bases; nucleotides not matched to a gene: 10. Germline values: CDR1 SGHTA, CDR2 FQGNSA.

The CDR3 DNA is TGTGCCAGCTCACCAGAAACAGGGGGACAAACTGAAGCTTTCTTT. As protein: CASSPETGGQTEAFF. The chain carries TRBV18 and TRBJ1-1; 8 nucleotides match TRBD1. In germline, CDR1 is KGHSH, CDR2 LQKENI. The CDR3 loop spans 15 amino acids. V was clipped by 2 bases and J by 5 bases; unmatched bases: 7.

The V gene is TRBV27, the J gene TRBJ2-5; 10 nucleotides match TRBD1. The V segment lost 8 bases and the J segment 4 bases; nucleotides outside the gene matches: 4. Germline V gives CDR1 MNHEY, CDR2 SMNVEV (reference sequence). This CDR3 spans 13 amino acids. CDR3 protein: CASAGTGVETQYF. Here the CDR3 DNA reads TGTGCCAGCGCCGGGACAGGGGTAGAGACCCAGTACTTC.

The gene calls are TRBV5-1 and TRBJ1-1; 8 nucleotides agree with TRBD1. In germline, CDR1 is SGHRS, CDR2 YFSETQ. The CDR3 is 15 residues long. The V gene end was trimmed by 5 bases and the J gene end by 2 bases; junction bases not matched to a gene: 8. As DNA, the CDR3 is TGCGCCAGCAGAGATGGAACAGGGGGAAACACTGAAGCTTTCTTT. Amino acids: CASRDGTGGNTEAFF.

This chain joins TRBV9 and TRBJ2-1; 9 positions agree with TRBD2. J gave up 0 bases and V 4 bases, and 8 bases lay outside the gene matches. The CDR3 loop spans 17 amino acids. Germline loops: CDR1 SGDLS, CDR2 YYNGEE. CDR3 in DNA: TGTGCCAGCAGCCAGCGCGATAGCGGGAGCTCCTACAATGAGCAGTTCTTC. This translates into CASSQRDSGSSYNEQFF.

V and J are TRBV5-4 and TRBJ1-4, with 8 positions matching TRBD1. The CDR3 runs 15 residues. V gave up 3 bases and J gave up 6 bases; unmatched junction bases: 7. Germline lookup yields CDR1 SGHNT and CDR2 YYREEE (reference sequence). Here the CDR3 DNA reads TGTGCCAGCAGCTCTAACAGGGGGATCGATGAAAAACTGTTTTTT. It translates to CASSSNRGIDEKLFF.

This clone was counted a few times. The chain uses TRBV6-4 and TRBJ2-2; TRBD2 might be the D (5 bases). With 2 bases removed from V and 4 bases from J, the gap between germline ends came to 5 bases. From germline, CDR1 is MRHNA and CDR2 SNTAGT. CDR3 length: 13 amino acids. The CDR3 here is CASSDGSTGELFF. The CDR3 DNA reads TGTGCCAGCAGTGACGGGAGCACCGGGGAGCTGTTTTTT.

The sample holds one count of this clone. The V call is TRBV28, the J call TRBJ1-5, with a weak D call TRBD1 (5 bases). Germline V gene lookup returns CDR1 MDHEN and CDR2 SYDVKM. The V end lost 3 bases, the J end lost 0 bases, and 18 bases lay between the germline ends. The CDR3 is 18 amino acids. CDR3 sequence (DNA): TGTGCCAGCAGTTTTGCGACAGCCTACGCTTATAGCAATCAGCCCCAGCATTTT. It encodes CASSFATAYAYSNQPQHF.

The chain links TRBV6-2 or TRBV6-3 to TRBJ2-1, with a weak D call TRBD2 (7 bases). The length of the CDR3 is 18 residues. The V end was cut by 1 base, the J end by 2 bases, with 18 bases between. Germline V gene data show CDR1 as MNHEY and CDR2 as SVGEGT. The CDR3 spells CASSYLRGAGATYNEQFF. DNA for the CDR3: TGTGCCAGCAGTTACTTGAGGGGGGCGGGGGCGACCTACAATGAGCAGTTCTTC.

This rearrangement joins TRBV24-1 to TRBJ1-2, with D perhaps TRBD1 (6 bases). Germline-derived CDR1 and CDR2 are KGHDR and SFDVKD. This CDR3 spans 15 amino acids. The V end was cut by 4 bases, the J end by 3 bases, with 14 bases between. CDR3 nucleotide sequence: TGTGCCACCAGTGACACTACAGGGACCTACTATGGCTACACCTTC. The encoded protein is CATSDTTGTYYGYTF.

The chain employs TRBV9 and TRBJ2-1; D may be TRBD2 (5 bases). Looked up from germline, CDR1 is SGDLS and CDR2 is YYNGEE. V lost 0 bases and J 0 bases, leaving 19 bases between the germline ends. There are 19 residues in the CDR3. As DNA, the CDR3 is TGTGCCAGCAGCGTAGGTCGTGACTACCGTCGAGGCTCCTACAATGAGCAGTTCTTC. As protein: CASSVGRDYRRGSYNEQFF. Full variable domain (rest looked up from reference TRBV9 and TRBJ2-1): DSGVTQTPKHLITATGQRVTLRCSPRSGDLSVYWYQQSLDQGLQFLIQYYNGEERAKGNILERFSAQQFPDLHSELNLSSLELGDSALYFCASSVGRDYRRGSYNEQFFGPGTRLTVL.